The T cell receptor (beta chain) under discussion was sequenced for a study of blood T cell repertoires in COVID-19. Study overall: Whether acute or convalescent, the COVID-19 samples came from the United States, Italy and Spain. T cells, B-cell-depleted T cells, or PBMCs provided the cDNA or gDNA that served as material.

CDR3 size: 12 residues. V lost 2 bases, J lost 7 bases, and 2 bases stayed unmatched. Looked up from germline, CDR1 is LGHDT and CDR2 is YNNKEL (reference sequence). Per the original methods: Estimates of nucleated cell counts were drawn from the amplification of reference gene primers. TCRdb's copy holds only in-frame clones and misses some; the assay was immunoSEQ multiplex PCR. The V and J calls and clone size were taken over from that table, and D and trimming were inferred from the DNA. Of about 360,000 clones in the sample, about four fifths are singletons; the top ten hold about 2.7%. The clonotype was recovered from a man in his thirties or forties with active or convalescent COVID-19. The rearrangement joins TRBV3-1 (or the pseudogene TRBV3-2) to TRBJ2-7; 7 nucleotides match TRBD1. Input material: peripheral blood. CDR3 bases: TGTGCCAGCAGCCAACGGACAGGTGAGCAGTACTTC. Its translation: CASSQRTGEQYF.